Listed below are T cell receptor beta chains from one sample, sequenced in a study of radiation and T cells in renal cell carcinoma. Using immunoSEQ multiplex PCR, the repertoire was profiled, and TCRdb retains in-frame clones only, with some absent. The top ten hold more than 10% of the sample, which has 150,000 or so clones, around nine tenths seen once. This sample comprised blood, obtained from a patient whose treatment included radiotherapy and nephrectomy. These receptors were obtained from a woman between 45 and 65 years old with renal cell carcinoma. Each CDR3 is given with its conserved first and last residue. The order of the fields is clone size, V gene, D gene, J gene, CDR3 DNA, CDR3 protein. The D gene is left open where the match is weak. Clone size is shown for a subset of rows, as once, few, many or a class of expanded clone.

.	TRBV5-1	.	TRBJ1-6	TGCGCCAGCAGCCACCGGGGAGTTATCTATAATTCACCCCTCCACTTT	CASSHRGVIYNSPLHF
.	TRBV29-1	TRBD1	TRBJ1-2	TGCAGCGTTGGACAGGGGGAGGTTGGCTACACCTTC	CSVGQGEVGYTF
.	TRBV10-3	.	TRBJ2-2	TGTGCCATCAGTGAGTCAGGGCGGGGCGCGAACACCGGGGAGCTGTTTTTT	CAISESGRGANTGELFF
.	TRBV19	.	TRBJ1-5	TGTGCCAGTAGTATTATCGGGGAGGGACTTGATCAGCCCCAGCATTTT	CASSIIGEGLDQPQHF
.	TRBV10-2	.	TRBJ2-1	TGCGCCAGCAGCGCTCCGGGACAATCCCTAGGATGGGATGAGCAGTTCTTC	CASSAPGQSLGWDEQFF
.	TRBV5-5	.	TRBJ1-1	TGTGCCAGCAGCTTGTTGGCAGACATGAACACTGAAGCTTTCTTT	CASSLLADMNTEAFF
.	TRBV12-5	TRBD1	TRBJ2-7	TGTGCTAGTGGTTTGATCACTTTGAGGATATTAGGACAGGGCTGGGGTGGCGAGCAGTACTTC	CASGLITLRILGQGWGGEQYF
.	TRBV9	TRBD2	TRBJ2-5	TGTGCCAGCAGCGTAGGTCTAGCGGGGGGGCCTGAGACCCAGTACTTC	CASSVGLAGGPETQYF
.	TRBV19	.	TRBJ1-2	TGTGCCAGTGAAGAGGGGGATTCGCGATACGGCTACACCTTC	CASEEGDSRYGYTF
.	TRBV2	TRBD1	TRBJ2-2	TGTGCCAGCAGGACTGGACAGGGGCCGGGTGGGAACACCGGGGAGCTGTTTTTT	CASRTGQGPGGNTGELFF
.	TRBV15	TRBD1	TRBJ2-1	TGTGCCACCAGCAGCACCGGGACAGGGAACTACAATGAGCAGTTCTTC	CATSSTGTGNYNEQFF
.	TRBV4-1	.	TRBJ1-3	TGCGCCAGCAGCCAAGCGGACGGGGTGGGAGGAAACACCATATATTTT	CASSQADGVGGNTIYF
.	TRBV7-2	TRBD1	TRBJ1-4	TGTGCCAGCAGCCCGGGACAGGGAAGTGAAAAACTGTTTTTT	CASSPGQGSEKLFF
.	TRBV6-6	.	TRBJ2-3	TGTGCCAGCAGTTACGGCATACCAAGCACAGATACGCAGTATTTT	CASSYGIPSTDTQYF
.	TRBV6-5	TRBD1	TRBJ2-7	TGTGCCAGCAGACCGGACAGGCACGTTACCTACGAGCAGTACTTC	CASRPDRHVTYEQYF
.	TRBV7-9	.	TRBJ2-5	TGTGCCAGCAGCTTAGCCTCCGGCTTCGGGGAGACCCAGTACTTC	CASSLASGFGETQYF
.	TRBV4-3	.	TRBJ2-2	TGCGCCAGCAGCCAATTTATATTCGGGGAGCTGTTTTTT	CASSQFIFGELFF
.	TRBV5-6	TRBD1	TRBJ1-1	TGTGCCAGCAGCGCGACAGGGAAAGGGGGGGTTTTGAACACTGAAGCTTTCTTT	CASSATGKGGVLNTEAFF
.	TRBV19	TRBD2	TRBJ2-2	TGTGCCAGTAGTACGGGGGAGACTAGCGGGGCCGGGGAGCTGTTTTTT	CASSTGETSGAGELFF
.	TRBV7-2	.	TRBJ2-7	TGTGCCAGCAGCTTAGGAAGGTCTGACCACGAGCAGTACTTC	CASSLGRSDHEQYF
.	TRBV10-2	.	TRBJ2-5	TGCGCCAGCAGTGAGTGGGCACTACAAGAGACCCAGTACTTC	CASSEWALQETQYF
.	TRBV5-4	.	TRBJ2-3	TGTGCCAGCAGGCAGACGAGCGGCGCAGATACGCAGTATTTT	CASRQTSGADTQYF
few	TRBV2	TRBD1	TRBJ1-3	TGTGCCAGCACCGTCGGACAGGGTGTTGGAAACACCATATATTTT	CASTVGQGVGNTIYF
.	TRBV7-6	.	TRBJ1-2	TGTGCCAGCAGCTTAGTAGCGACAGCCTCCGAATTACACTTC	CASSLVATASELHF
.	TRBV7-2	TRBD1	TRBJ2-2	TGTGCCAGCAGCCCCCGGACAGGGCTTACCGGGGAGCTGTTTTTT	CASSPRTGLTGELFF
.	TRBV6-1	.	TRBJ1-5	TGTGCCAGCAGTGGAACAGGTAGCCAGCCCCAGCATTTT	CASSGTGSQPQHF
.	TRBV19	.	TRBJ1-1	TGTGCCAGCAGGGGCACAGAGGGTATGAGAGCTTTCTTT	CASRGTEGMRAFF
.	TRBV18	TRBD1	TRBJ2-5	TGTGCCAGCTCACCACCGGGACAGGGGAAGACCCAGTACTTC	CASSPPGQGKTQYF
.	TRBV5-3	.	TRBJ1-5	TGTGCCAGAAGCCCACAGGGCAAGGGCAATCAGCCCCAGCATTTT	CARSPQGKGNQPQHF
.	TRBV5-7	.	TRBJ1-6	TGTGCCAGCAGCGTGGGATGGGAAAGCTCCTATAATTCACCCCTCCACTTT	CASSVGWESSYNSPLHF
.	TRBV27	TRBD1	TRBJ2-3	TGTGCCAGCAGTTTATCGGGGACAGGCCGCACAGATACGCAGTATTTT	CASSLSGTGRTDTQYF
.	TRBV7-8	.	TRBJ2-5	TGTGCCAGGGCCCCGCTACAAGAGACCCAGTACTTC	CARAPLQETQYF
.	TRBV7-2	TRBD1	TRBJ1-6	TGTGCCAGCAGTCCATCCATTGGGACAGGGAATTCACCCCTCCACTTT	CASSPSIGTGNSPLHF
.	TRBV15	TRBD2	TRBJ2-3	TGTGCCACCAGCTCCGGACTAGCGGGGGACCGGGCGGATACGCAGTATTTT	CATSSGLAGDRADTQYF
few	TRBV29-1	.	TRBJ1-1	TGCAGAGCAAACTGGAACACTGAAGCTTTCTTT	CRANWNTEAFF
once	TRBV18	.	TRBJ1-1	TGTGCCAGCTCACCACGTGGGGACTCCCTCCAAGGGGACACTGAAGCTTTCTTT	CASSPRGDSLQGDTEAFF
.	TRBV11-2	.	TRBJ1-1	TGTGCCAGCAGCTTCCAACGGCAGAACACTGAAGCTTTCTTT	CASSFQRQNTEAFF
.	TRBV7-2	TRBD1	TRBJ2-5	TGTGCCAGCAGTTCGGACAGGTACCAAGAGACCCAGTACTTC	CASSSDRYQETQYF
.	TRBV2	.	TRBJ2-1	TGTGCCAGCAGTGAATCGGAGGGGGGCACATCCTACAATGAGCAGTTCTTC	CASSESEGGTSYNEQFF
.	TRBV6-4	TRBD2	TRBJ2-2	TGTGCCAGCAGTGCATTAGCGGGGGCCAACACCGGGGAGCTGTTTTTT	CASSALAGANTGELFF
.	TRBV7-3	TRBD1	TRBJ2-1	TGTGCCAGCAGCAAGCCGGGACAGGGATACAATGAGCAGTTCTTC	CASSKPGQGYNEQFF
.	TRBV10-3	TRBD2	TRBJ2-1	TGTGCCATCAGTGACAGCGGGGGGGCGATTGAGCAGTTCTTC	CAISDSGGAIEQFF
.	TRBV12-5	.	TRBJ1-2	TGTGCTAGTGGTATCTCAGGGCAGGCCATTCTCCCCACCTTC	CASGISGQAILPTF
once	TRBV11-2	.	TRBJ1-1	TGTGCCAGCAGCTTAAGGATAGGGGGAGGGTTGCTTGAAGCTTTCTTT	CASSLRIGGGLLEAFF
.	TRBV4-1	TRBD1	TRBJ1-2	TGCGCCAGCAGCCAAGATTATCGGACAGGACCCTATGGCTACACCTTC	CASSQDYRTGPYGYTF
.	TRBV5-5	.	TRBJ2-6	TGTGCCAGCAGCCATGTGGGACAAGGGGCCAACGTCCTGACTTTC	CASSHVGQGANVLTF
few	TRBV4-1	.	TRBJ1-1	TGCGCCAGCAGCCAAGAAGGCCAACCAAACACTGAAGCTTTCTTT	CASSQEGQPNTEAFF
.	TRBV25-1	TRBD1	TRBJ1-4	TGTGCCAGCAGTGAATATGGGACAGGGATTGAAAAACTGTTTTTT	CASSEYGTGIEKLFF
.	TRBV19	TRBD2	TRBJ2-1	TGTGCCAGTAGTATGACTAGCTGGGCTGAGCAGTTCTTC	CASSMTSWAEQFF
.	TRBV7-9	.	TRBJ2-2	TGTGCCAGCAGCTTACCCGGGGACACCGGGGAGCTGTTTTTT	CASSLPGDTGELFF